Listed below are T cell receptor beta chains from one sample, sequenced in a study of identical twins. MiXCR, applied by TCRdb to the 5' RACE reads, yields one record per CDR3 protein. The sample records 450,000 to 650,000 distinct CDR3 sequences, roughly 15% being singletons. Separately, the same data were catalogued under a study of yellow fever vaccine responses in identical twins.

Sequences were obtained from CD4+ T cells sorted from blood. The receptors were gathered from a woman aged 18 to 35 in good health. Both conserved end residues are part of each CDR3. D genes are given only for firm matches. The size entry is marked missing in some rows and otherwise reads once, few, many or a size class.

J	V	D	size	DNA	CDR3
TRBJ2-7	TRBV29-1	-	few	TGCAGCGTTGTACTTTCCAGGAGCTCCTACGAGCAGTACTTC	CSVVLSRSSYEQYF
TRBJ2-1	TRBV2	-	-	TGTGCCAGCAAGGACTATGCGGCCAACAATGAGCAGTTCTTC	CASKDYAANNEQFF
TRBJ2-5	TRBV27	TRBD1	-	TGTGCCAGCAGTCCCTTCGGGGGACAGGGGCCCTCCGGGAGGTTC	CASSPFGGQGPSGRF
TRBJ2-7	TRBV10-3	TRBD1	-	TGTGCCACGGGGACAGGGGTTATCGACGAGCAGTACTTC	CATGTGVIDEQYF
TRBJ2-5	TRBV20-1	-	-	TGCAGTGCTAGAGAACTGACTGCTGGGACCCAGTACTTC	CSARELTAGTQYF
TRBJ2-5	TRBV12-3/TRBV12-4	TRBD2	-	TGTGCCAGCAGTTTGTGGGCGGGGGGATTCCAAGAGACCCAGTACTTC	CASSLWAGGFQETQYF
TRBJ2-2	TRBV12-3/TRBV12-4	-	-	TGTGCCGCCCTACGGAGGGTGTACACCGGGGAGCTGTTTTTT	CAALRRVYTGELFF
TRBJ2-3	TRBV18	-	-	TGTGCCAGCTCACCCACTCGGCTCCGAGGAGATACGCAGTATTTT	CASSPTRLRGDTQYF
TRBJ1-5	TRBV20-1	-	few	TGCAGTGCTAGAGGGCAGACCAATCAGCCCCAGCATTTT	CSARGQTNQPQHF
TRBJ2-1	TRBV3-1	TRBD1	few	TGTGCCAGCAGCCCGAGACAGGGAAGTAGCTCCTACAATGAGCAGTTCTTC	CASSPRQGSSSYNEQFF
TRBJ2-1	TRBV5-1	TRBD1	-	TGCGCCAGCAGCTTGCAGACCCCCGGGACAGGGAATATGAATGAGCAGTTCTTC	CASSLQTPGTGNMNEQFF
TRBJ2-1	TRBV14	-	-	TGTGCCAGCAGCCAAGGGAATATCATCGGTGGGGGTTTACTCTTC	CASSQGNIIGGGLLF
TRBJ2-1	TRBV7-6	TRBD2	-	TGTGCCAGCAGCTTAACCCCCCCGGGAGGGGTGGCTGAGCAGTTCTTC	CASSLTPPGGVAEQFF
TRBJ2-2	TRBV2	-	-	TGTGCCAGCAGTGAAACCCCAGCCGGGGAGCTGTTTTTT	CASSETPAGELFF
TRBJ2-3	TRBV5-1	TRBD2	few	TGCGCCAGCAGCAGACTACCCGGGACTAGCGGGAGGAACGCAGATACGCAGTATTTT	CASSRLPGTSGRNADTQYF
TRBJ1-2	TRBV11-2	TRBD1	-	TGTGCCAGCAGCCGAACGCCTACAGGGGATTTTGGCTACACCTTC	CASSRTPTGDFGYTF
TRBJ2-4	TRBV20-1	TRBD1	few	TGCAGTGCTACCCAATCGACAGGGGCCAAAAACATTCAGTACTTC	CSATQSTGAKNIQYF
TRBJ2-7	TRBV10-3	TRBD2	-	TGTGCCATCAGTGAGGCACTAGCGGATTACGAGCAGTACTTC	CAISEALADYEQYF
TRBJ1-5	TRBV4-1	-	-	TGCGCCAGCGGAGAGACCGGGGCCCTATTCCAGCCCCAGCATTTT	CASGETGALFQPQHF
TRBJ2-7	TRBV11-3	-	few	TGTGCCAGCGCTGACAGTTATGCTAATCCCCACGAGCAGTACTTC	CASADSYANPHEQYF
TRBJ1-2	TRBV28	TRBD1	-	TGTGCCATCCACCCATCCGCGGGCAGGGGGAACTATGGCTACACCTTC	CAIHPSAGRGNYGYTF
TRBJ2-5	TRBV20-1	TRBD2	few	TGCAGTGCTCTGACCGCTAGCGGGCTCCAAGAGACCCAGTACTTC	CSALTASGLQETQYF
TRBJ2-5	TRBV7-9	-	-	TGTGCCAGCAGCCGACCCTGGAGCCAAGAGACCCAGTACTTC	CASSRPWSQETQYF
TRBJ2-5	TRBV6-1	-	-	TGTGCCAGCAGTCCGAGGGCCCTCTTACAAGAGACCCAGTACTTC	CASSPRALLQETQYF
TRBJ2-1	TRBV7-2	-	few	TGTGCCAGCAGCTTAGGGGCGACGACTGAGCAGTTCTTC	CASSLGATTEQFF
TRBJ2-4	TRBV12-3/TRBV12-4	-	few	TGTGCCAGCAGCCCCCAGTTTTCCAAAAACATTCAGTACTTC	CASSPQFSKNIQYF
TRBJ2-2	TRBV11-2	TRBD2	-	TGTGCCAGCAGCCTGACTAGCTTACTGACTAGCGGGGCCTACACCGGGGAGCTGTTTTTT	CASSLTSLLTSGAYTGELFF
TRBJ1-5	TRBV12-3/TRBV12-4	-	-	TGTGCCAGCAGTCAAGGGGGTGGACCCCAGCATTTT	CASSQGGGPQHF
TRBJ2-5	TRBV9	TRBD2	-	TGTGCCAGCAGCGACGGAACAGCGGGGGGTCACCAAGAGACCCAGTACTTC	CASSDGTAGGHQETQYF
TRBJ2-4	TRBV12-3/TRBV12-4	TRBD2	-	TGTGCCAGCAGTTTACCGGGACTAGCGGGGGCATTAGCCAAAAACATTCAGTACTTC	CASSLPGLAGALAKNIQYF
TRBJ1-5	TRBV27	-	-	TGTGCCAGCAGCTACAGGGCAAATCAGCCCCAGCATTTT	CASSYRANQPQHF
TRBJ1-1	TRBV7-9	-	-	TGTGCCAGCAGCCCCCCCCCGGAGTTCACTGAAGCTTTCTTT	CASSPPPEFTEAFF
TRBJ2-5	TRBV4-1	TRBD1	-	TGCGCCAGCAGCCAAGAAAGGGACAGGGCGGAGACCCAGTACTTC	CASSQERDRAETQYF
TRBJ2-1	TRBV7-6	-	-	TGTGCCAGCAGCTTGGCTCCAGGTCCGGGGGACAATGAGCAGTTCTTC	CASSLAPGPGDNEQFF
TRBJ2-2	TRBV7-9	-	-	TGTGCCAGCAACCTGAAGGCACCTGACCCAAACACCGGGGAGCTGTTTTTT	CASNLKAPDPNTGELFF
TRBJ1-6	TRBV5-1	TRBD1	few	TGCGCCAGCAGCAAGACAGGGAGCAATTCACCCCTCCACTTT	CASSKTGSNSPLHF
TRBJ2-7	TRBV6-2/TRBV6-3	-	few	TGTGCCAGCAGTTACTCGATCTATCGGGTGGACCCGGGCAAAGCCCTCTACGAGCAGTACTTC	CASSYSIYRVDPGKALYEQYF
TRBJ2-2	TRBV14	-	-	TGTGCCAGCAGCCAAGGGACACAAGATCGCGGGGAGCTGTTTTTT	CASSQGTQDRGELFF
TRBJ2-2	TRBV7-3	-	-	TGTGCCAGCAGCTTAATGACACAGAACACCGGGGAGCTGTTTTTT	CASSLMTQNTGELFF
TRBJ1-3	TRBV10-3	-	many	TGTGCCATCAGTGTCGCGGGCACTCACACCATATATTTT	CAISVAGTHTIYF
TRBJ2-1	TRBV9	TRBD1	few	TGTGCCAGCAGCGCCCCGGACAGGGCAAATGAGCAGTTCTTC	CASSAPDRANEQFF
TRBJ1-2	TRBV14	-	few	TGTGCCAGCAGCCAAGATGTAGCAGGGGTCGGCGGAGGCTACACCTTC	CASSQDVAGVGGGYTF
TRBJ2-1	TRBV20-1	TRBD2	-	TGCAGTGCGGAGTTCGGAGGACTAGCGGGGGGGTGGAATGAGCAGTTCTTC	CSAEFGGLAGGWNEQFF
TRBJ2-3	TRBV5-1	TRBD1	many	TGCGCCAGCAGCAAGACCGGGACAGGACAAACTCGCACAGATACGCAGTATTTT	CASSKTGTGQTRTDTQYF
TRBJ2-1	TRBV12-3/TRBV12-4	-	few	TGTGCCAGCAGTTTAAGAGGGAGCGATGAGCAGTTCTTC	CASSLRGSDEQFF
TRBJ2-2	TRBV10-3	-	-	TGTGCCATCAAAGATGGGGCAGCCCACACCGGGGAGCTGTTTTTT	CAIKDGAAHTGELFF
TRBJ2-7	TRBV27	-	few	TGTGCCAGCAGTATAACGGTCTTCTCCTACGAGCAGTACTTC	CASSITVFSYEQYF
TRBJ1-1	TRBV3-1	-	few	TGTGCCAGCAGCCAAGGTGAGGGTTTGAGCACTGAAGCTTTCTTT	CASSQGEGLSTEAFF
TRBJ2-3	TRBV29-1	TRBD2	many	TGCAGCGTATCGTCGACTAGCGGGAGAGGTACGCAGTATTTT	CSVSSTSGRGTQYF
TRBJ2-5	TRBV7-9	-	few	TGTGCCAGCAGCTTAAATGGCGAGACCCAGTACTTC	CASSLNGETQYF
TRBJ2-1	TRBV28	-	-	TGTGCCAGCAGTAGACCTCAAGGGGGAGGCTTCAATGAGCAGTTCTTC	CASSRPQGGGFNEQFF
TRBJ2-7	TRBV5-6	TRBD1	-	TGTGCCAGCAGCCATTACGCTGCCGGGACAGTAATCTACGAGCAGTACTTC	CASSHYAAGTVIYEQYF
TRBJ2-5	TRBV18	TRBD2	few	TGTGCCAGCTCACGGCTAGCGGGAGGAGCGGAGACCCAGTACTTC	CASSRLAGGAETQYF
TRBJ2-1	TRBV2	TRBD2	-	TGTGCCAGCAGTGACACGGTGGGACTAGCGGGAGGTCATGAGCAGTTCTTC	CASSDTVGLAGGHEQFF
TRBJ1-1	TRBV7-2	TRBD1	-	TGTGCCAGCAGAAAACAGGGGGCAAGTACGTCCACTGAAGCTTTCTTT	CASRKQGASTSTEAFF
TRBJ1-2	TRBV14	-	few	TGTGCCAGCAGCCAAGATCGTAGGGCACTAGGTGGCTACACCTTC	CASSQDRRALGGYTF
TRBJ2-1	TRBV7-2	-	few	TGTGCCAGCAGCTTAGTGTGGGGGGCATACAATGAGCAGTTCTTC	CASSLVWGAYNEQFF